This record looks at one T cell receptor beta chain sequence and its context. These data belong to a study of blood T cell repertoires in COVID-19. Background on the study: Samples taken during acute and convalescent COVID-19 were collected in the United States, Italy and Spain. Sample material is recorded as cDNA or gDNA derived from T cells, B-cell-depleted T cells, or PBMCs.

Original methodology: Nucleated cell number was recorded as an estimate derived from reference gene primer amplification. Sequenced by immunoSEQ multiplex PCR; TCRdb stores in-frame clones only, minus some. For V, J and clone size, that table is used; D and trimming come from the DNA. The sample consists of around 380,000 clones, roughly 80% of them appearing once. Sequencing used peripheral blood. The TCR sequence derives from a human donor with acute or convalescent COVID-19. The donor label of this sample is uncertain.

Here the CDR3 reads CASSPTRQGGTGELFF. CDR3 sequence (DNA): TGTGCCAGCTCACCAACCCGACAGGGAGGCACCGGGGAGCTGTTTTTT. This chain connects TRBV18 to TRBJ2-2, with D tentatively TRBD1 (7 bases). Per the germline V gene, CDR1 is KGHSH and CDR2 is LQKENI. V was cut by 2 bases and J by 4 bases, with 14 bases left in between. CDR3 length: 16 amino acids.